This T cell receptor (beta chain) comes out of a study of response to subunit inactivated influenza vaccine. TCRdb processed the RT-PCR reads anew with MiXCR; each CDR3 protein has one entry. The sample has 500,000 to 550,000 distinct CDR3 sequences; approximately 7.3% are singletons. J lost 6 bases, V lost 1 base, and 6 bases had no gene match. The CDR3 covers 14 residues. Germline V lookup: CDR1 MNHEY, CDR2 SMNVEV (reference sequence). The sample here was PBMCs from blood, taken less than 30 months after vaccination. The chain employs TRBV27 and TRBJ2-7, with TRBD2 matching over 7 bases. This receptor was obtained from a man between 50 and 69 years old who received an inactivated influenza vaccine. CDR3 protein: CASSLLEGRGEQYF. The CDR3 nucleotides are TGTGCCAGCAGTTTATTAGAGGGGAGGGGCGAGCAGTACTTC.